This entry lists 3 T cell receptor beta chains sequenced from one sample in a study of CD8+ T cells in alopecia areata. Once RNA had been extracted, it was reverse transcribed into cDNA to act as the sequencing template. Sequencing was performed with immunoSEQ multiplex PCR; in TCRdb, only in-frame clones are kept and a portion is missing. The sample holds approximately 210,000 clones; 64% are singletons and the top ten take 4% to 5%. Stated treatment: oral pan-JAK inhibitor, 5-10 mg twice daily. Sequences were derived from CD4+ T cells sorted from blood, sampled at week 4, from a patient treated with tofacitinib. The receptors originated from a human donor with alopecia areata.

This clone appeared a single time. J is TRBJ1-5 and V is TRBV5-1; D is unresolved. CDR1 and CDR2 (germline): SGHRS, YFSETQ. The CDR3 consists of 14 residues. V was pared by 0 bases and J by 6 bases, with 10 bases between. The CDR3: CASSLGEGVQPQHF. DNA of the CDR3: TGCGCCAGCAGCTTGGGTGAAGGAGTTCAGCCCCAGCATTTT.

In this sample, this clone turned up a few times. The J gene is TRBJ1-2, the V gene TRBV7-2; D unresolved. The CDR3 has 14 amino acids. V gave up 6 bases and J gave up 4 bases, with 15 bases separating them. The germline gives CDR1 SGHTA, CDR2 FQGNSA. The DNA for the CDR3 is TGTGCCAGCAGTAGTTCGGAATTGTCCTATGGCTACACCTTC. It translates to CASSSSELSYGYTF.

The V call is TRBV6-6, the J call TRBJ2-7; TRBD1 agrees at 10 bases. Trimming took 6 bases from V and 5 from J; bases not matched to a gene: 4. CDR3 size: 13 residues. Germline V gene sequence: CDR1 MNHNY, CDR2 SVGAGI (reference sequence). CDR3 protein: CASSEGQGNEQYF. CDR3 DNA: TGTGCCAGCAGCGAGGGACAGGGGAACGAGCAGTACTTC.